This T cell receptor (beta chain) was captured by sequencing in a study of OX40 agonist ivuxolimab in advanced cancers. The table lists this clone with a count of one. Its antigen is not known. This CDR3 spans 18 amino acids. Germline V gene data show CDR1 as SGHDT and CDR2 as YYEEEE. With 4 bases clipped from V and 4 bases from J, the junction kept 15 bases outside the gene matches. Whole-study findings and limits: The study observed clonal expansion of CD4+ and CD8+ blood T cells by week 6 at 0.1 to 3.0 mg/kg. Partial responders dosed at 0.1-3.0 mg/kg displayed clonal expansion ranking among the lowest.

The protocol was immunoSEQ multiplex PCR, while the TCRdb copy is restricted to in-frame clones and leaves out a portion. The sample shows approximately 69,000 clones, more than 85% of them seen only once. The clonotype was recovered from an adult with an advanced solid tumor such as melanoma, head and neck, liver or kidney cancer. The chain has TRBV5-6 and TRBJ2-1; 9 bases are a match to TRBD1. This specimen consisted of CD4+ or CD8+ T cells sorted from blood, obtained in a trial of the OX40 agonist ivuxolimab. The CDR3: CASSMDRGRFGDYNEQFF. The DNA of the CDR3 is TGTGCCAGCAGCATGGACAGGGGAAGGTTTGGGGATTACAATGAGCAGTTCTTC.